This T cell receptor beta chain was found in a study of T cells in Graves' hyperthyroidism and ophthalmopathy. On this clonotype itself: Its antigen is undetermined.

Broader study findings: It was a median around 6 months before onset that the model predicted ophthalmopathy.

V lost 6 bases, J lost 7 bases, and 10 bases lay in between. This CDR3 contains 12 residues. Germline V lookup: CDR1 MDHEN, CDR2 SYDVKM. Amplification of TCR beta CDR3 regions used RNA as the template. HTBI primers were employed in a first-round RT-PCR of the TCR CDR3. MiXCR, applied by TCRdb to the multiplex PCR reads, yields one record per CDR3 protein. The repertoire holds about 720,000 distinct CDR3 sequences, 16% seen once, with around 8% in the top ten. This receptor was taken from a man aged 18 to 30 with Graves' hyperthyroidism. The sequenced sample was blood. V usage is TRBV28 and J usage is TRBJ2-4; unclear D gene. CDR3 sequence: CASSSLLNIQYF. In DNA form, the CDR3 reads TGTGCCAGCAGCTCCCTCCTGAACATTCAGTACTTC.